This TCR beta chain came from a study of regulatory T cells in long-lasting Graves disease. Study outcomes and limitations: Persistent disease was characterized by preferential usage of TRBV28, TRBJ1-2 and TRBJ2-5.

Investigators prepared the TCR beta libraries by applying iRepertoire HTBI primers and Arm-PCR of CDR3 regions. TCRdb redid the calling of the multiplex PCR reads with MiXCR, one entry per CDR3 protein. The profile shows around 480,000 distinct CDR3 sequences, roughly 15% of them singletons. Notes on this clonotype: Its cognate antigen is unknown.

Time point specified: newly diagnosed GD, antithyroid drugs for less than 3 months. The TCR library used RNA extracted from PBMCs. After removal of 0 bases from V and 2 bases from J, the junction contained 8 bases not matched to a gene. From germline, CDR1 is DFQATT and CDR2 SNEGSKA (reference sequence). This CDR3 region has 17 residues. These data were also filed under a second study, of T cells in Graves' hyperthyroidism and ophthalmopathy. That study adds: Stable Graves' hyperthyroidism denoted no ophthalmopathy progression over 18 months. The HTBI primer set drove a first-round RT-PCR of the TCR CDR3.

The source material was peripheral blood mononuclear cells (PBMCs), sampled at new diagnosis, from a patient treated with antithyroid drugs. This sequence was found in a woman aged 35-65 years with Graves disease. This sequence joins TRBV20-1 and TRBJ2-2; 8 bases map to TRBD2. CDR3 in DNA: TGCAGTGCTAGAGATCCCAAGAGCGGGGGTAACACCGGGGAGCTGTTTTTT. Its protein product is CSARDPKSGGNTGELFF.